Presented here are 6 T cell receptor beta chains from one specimen sequenced in a study of cytomegalovirus exposure and HLA in healthy donors. Both 60 Vbeta primers and 13 Jbeta primers went into the PCR. Repertoires were generated with immunoSEQ multiplex PCR, while TCRdb's copy carries only in-frame clones and drops some. The table records tens of thousands of clones, about 83% of them present only once. The sequencing input was PBMCs. These receptors all come from a woman between 18 and 29 years old in good health and CMV-seropositive.

The chain links TRBV6-1 to TRBJ2-7; D perhaps matches TRBD1 (7 bases). Trimming cost V 4 bases and J 0 bases, with 19 bases left between them. The CDR3 contains 17 residues. The germline gives CDR1 MNHNS, CDR2 SASEGT. CDR3 nucleotides: TGTGCCAGCAGTGTGGGCAGGGGGGAACGCAGCTCCTACGAGCAGTACTTC. Encoded protein: CASSVGRGERSSYEQYF.

The V gene is TRBV9, the J gene TRBJ1-2; TRBD1 might be the D (6 bases). The V end was cut by 3 bases, the J end by 3 bases, with 9 bases between. Germline V gives CDR1 SGDLS, CDR2 YYNGEE. The CDR3 length is 13 residues. CDR3 loop: CASSESGDYGYTF. The DNA of the CDR3 is TGTGCCAGCAGCGAATCAGGGGACTATGGCTACACCTTC. Looking up the rest from reference TRBV9 and TRBJ1-2 gives the full variable domain: DSGVTQTPKHLITATGQRVTLRCSPRSGDLSVYWYQQSLDQGLQFLIQYYNGEERAKGNILERFSAQQFPDLHSELNLSSLELGDSALYFCASSESGDYGYTFGSGTRLTVV.

This clone has a single count. The V call is TRBV5-6, the J call TRBJ1-5, with 9 bases lining up with TRBD1. The germline CDR1 and CDR2 sequences are SGHDT and YYEEEE. After removal of 2 bases from V and 6 bases from J, the junction contained 12 bases not matched to a gene. The CDR3 is made up of 17 amino acids. CDR3 amino acids: CASSFGQGSGLSQPQHF. The CDR3 region has the DNA TGTGCCAGCAGCTTCGGACAGGGGTCGGGATTAAGTCAGCCCCAGCATTTT.

The genes are TRBV6-5 and TRBJ2-7; possible D gene TRBD2, 5 bases. V shed 3 bases and J shed 4 bases, with 13 bases lying between them. Germline loops: CDR1 MNHEY, CDR2 SVGAGI. This CDR3 comprises 14 residues. The CDR3: CASSYSGLGYEQYF. The CDR3, as DNA: TGTGCCAGCAGTTATTCCGGACTTGGTTACGAGCAGTACTTC.

Only a few counts were recorded for this clone. J is TRBJ2-7 and V is TRBV6-5, with D tentatively TRBD1 (5 bases). Trimming shortened V by 6 bases and J by 7 bases, and 19 bases separated the two germline ends. The CDR3 sequence is 14 residues long. The germline gives CDR1 MNHEY, CDR2 SVGAGI. The DNA of the CDR3 is TGTGCCAGCAGCACAGGTAAAAGTTTCTCGGAGCAGTACTTC. As protein: CASSTGKSFSEQYF.

The V call is TRBV28, the J call TRBJ1-1; 8 nucleotides agree with TRBD1. Per germline, CDR1 MDHEN and CDR2 SYDVKM. V gave up 3 bases and J gave up 4 bases; unmatched junction bases: 7. This CDR3 is built from 15 residues. The CDR3 DNA reads as TGTGCCAGCAGTTTGTGGACAGGGCGCGGCACTGAAGCTTTCTTT. Amino acids: CASSLWTGRGTEAFF.